This TCR beta chain is from a study of blood T cell repertoires in COVID-19 (dated by TCRdb to 2020 to 2022). Background for the entire study: Samples covering the acute and convalescent phases of COVID-19 were provided by collaborators in the United States, Italy and Spain. The repertoires were released in a freely available public database meant as a resource for research on the immune response to SARS-CoV-2. The material from the prospective study consisted of cDNA or gDNA derived from T cells, B-cell-depleted T cells, or PBMCs. A de-identified subject ID, COVID-19 status, age in years and sex were almost always included in the sample metadata. The dataset comprised deeply sampled blood TCRbeta repertoires from subjects exposed to, actively infected with, or recovered from COVID-19. Where available, HLA class I and class II types were taken from metadata supplied by the sample provider and were not determined by assay-based typing. The samples were drawn from two sources: the first 160 participants of the ongoing ImmuneRACE study, and 1,200 or so subjects contributed by 6 global collaborators. The paper as a whole reports these results and caveats: The amount of clinical and demographic metadata varied by source and participant and was provided uncurated.

Points on this clone: Its antigen remains undetermined. It has no much larger one-base neighbor in the sample; base qualities were not kept.

V is pruned by 5 bases and J by 5 bases, leaving 11 bases of the junction without a gene match. The CDR3, from cysteine to phenylalanine, totals 16 residues. The entry retains the CDR3 DNA only, 48 bases that are in frame from base 1. The germline V gene encodes CDR1 SGHTA and CDR2 FQGNSA. Participants in the prospective study were enrolled through a virtual design, were aged roughly 18 to 90 years, and lived in roughly 24 United States geographic areas. To assign participants to cohorts, the prospective study relied on clinical history that participants themselves reported in a screening survey and a study questionnaire. Each participant in the prospective study had whole blood, serum and a nasopharyngeal or oropharyngeal swab collected by mobile phlebotomists. Participants in the prospective study had the option to provide additional blood draws and questionnaires over a roughly 2-month period. Blood samples from the prospective study were shipped frozen or at room temperature prior to DNA extraction.

TCRbeta CDR3 regions were amplified from genomic DNA using the immunoSEQ Assay, a bias-controlled multiplex PCR. Per the authors' processing: Within the assay, amplification of reference gene primers was used to estimate how many nucleated cells each sample contained. To quantify the absolute abundance of each unique TCRbeta CDR3 rearrangement, sequence reads were collapsed and filtered. Productive Simpson clonality was computed per sample as the square root of Simpson's diversity index over productive rearrangements. TCRdb provides this immuneACCESS table in a form limited to in-frame rearrangements. Some clones are lacking; in checked studies, under half of them reflect an unresolved V gene, and why the rest are absent is not known. V and J calls and clone size are as listed in that table; D and trimming were resolved from the DNA. This sample has roughly 250,000 clones in its table, and 70% to 90% of those were observed once. More than 0.95% of the sample rests with the top ten.

Sequencing was done on a sample of PBMCs or T cells enriched from blood (not recorded which). Recombination linked TRBV7-2 to TRBJ2-5, with 10 central nucleotides matching TRBD2. The receptor was isolated from a woman in her thirties or forties with acute COVID-19. Read as DNA, the sequence is TGTGCCAGCAGCCTCGGGCGGTCTAGCGGGAGTGAGACCCAGTACTTC. This yields the protein CASSLGRSSGSETQYF.